These 28 T cell receptor beta chains originate from one sample sequenced in a study of neurological immune-mediated disorders. As to time point: longitudinal time-point 3. TCRdb redid the calling of the 5' RACE reads with MiXCR, one entry per CDR3 protein. The sample lists roughly 53,000 distinct CDR3 sequences, 7% to 10% occurring once. Sequences were obtained from PBMCs. The source of these receptors is a woman aged 40 to 50 in good health.

This clonotype has a count of ten or more. This chain uses TRBV2 with TRBJ2-1; D call uncertain. Trimming cost V 1 base and J 9 bases, with 7 bases left between them. Germline loops: CDR1 SNHLY, CDR2 FYNNEI. This CDR3 contains 12 residues. CDR3 nucleotides: TGTGCCAGCAGTGAAGTGGGTCTTGAGCAGTTCTTC. Amino acid sequence: CASSEVGLEQFF.

This clonotype has a count of ten or more. V and J are TRBV7-2 and TRBJ2-1, with 8 bases lining up with TRBD2. Per the germline V gene, CDR1 is SGHTA and CDR2 is FQGNSA. The CDR3 consists of 15 residues. With V trimmed by 1 base and J by 6 bases, 5 bases remained unmatched. The CDR3 region has the DNA TGTGCCAGCAGCTTAGACGTGGGGACTAGCAATGAGCAGTTCTTC. Translating gives CASSLDVGTSNEQFF.

This clonotype was counted a few times. CDR3 residues: CASSSLTRNEQFF. The CDR3 DNA reads TGTGCCAGCAGCTCCCTGACACGCAATGAGCAGTTCTTC. J is TRBJ2-1 and V is TRBV5-6; D call uncertain. Germline lookup yields CDR1 SGHDT and CDR2 YYEEEE. Trimming removed 3 bases at V and 6 bases at J, with 10 bases between. The CDR3 is 13 residues long.

The chain recombines TRBV10-1 with TRBJ2-3; possible D gene TRBD2, 5 bases. Per germline, CDR1 WNHNN and CDR2 SYGVQD (reference sequence). CDR3 length: 14 amino acids. Deletions cut 6 bases from V and 2 bases from J, with 12 bases between. The CDR3 bases are TGCGCCAGCAGCCGCCGGACTCTCACAGATACGCAGTATTTT. Protein: CASSRRTLTDTQYF.

This clonotype showed up many times. The chain is built from TRBV24-1 and TRBJ2-5; D remains unclear. The V end was cut by 1 base, the J end by 2 bases, with 10 bases between. This CDR3 is 15 amino acids long. Germline V gene lookup returns CDR1 KGHDR and CDR2 SFDVKD. CDR3 in amino acids: CATSDFTDGQETQYF. The DNA for the CDR3 is TGTGCCACCAGTGATTTCACCGACGGACAAGAGACCCAGTACTTC.

There are many counts of this clonotype. The chain couples TRBV6-5 to TRBJ2-1; 9 bases fit TRBD2. Germline V gives CDR1 MNHEY, CDR2 SVGAGI. The CDR3 loop spans 15 amino acids. The V and J ends lost 7 bases and 2 bases, in that order; junction bases with no gene match: 6. DNA for the CDR3: TGTGCCAGCAATGCCCTAGCGGGACCCTACAATGAGCAGTTCTTC. This gives the protein CASNALAGPYNEQFF.

This clonotype has ten or more counts. The rearrangement links TRBV20-1 to TRBJ2-3; 8 positions agree with TRBD2. The CDR3 runs 16 residues. J gave up 0 bases and V 4 bases, and 9 bases lay outside the gene matches. Per germline, CDR1 DFQATT and CDR2 SNEGSKA (reference sequence). Here the CDR3 DNA reads TGCAGTGCTAACTCAGTAGCGGGATTGAGCACAGATACGCAGTATTTT. It translates to CSANSVAGLSTDTQYF.

For this clonotype: A much more abundant neighbour one base away suggests this may be a read error. The V call is TRBV20-1, the J call TRBJ1-5; D might be TRBD1 (6 bases). This CDR3 has 14 residues. The germline gives CDR1 DFQATT, CDR2 SNEGSKA (reference sequence). With 7 bases removed from V and 6 bases from J, the gap between germline ends came to 19 bases. The CDR3: CSVQTGSSGQPQHF. As DNA, the CDR3 is TGCAGTGTCCAGACAGGTTCGTCGGGTCAGCCCCAGCATTTT.

This clonotype was seen repeatedly, ten times or more. The CDR3 loop is CASSLAVAGGPTDTQYF. CDR3 sequence (DNA): TGTGCCAGCAGCTTAGCGGTTGCGGGGGGGCCCACAGATACGCAGTATTTT. The rearrangement uses TRBV7-2 and TRBJ2-3, with 9 bases fitting TRBD2. V dropped 0 bases and J dropped 2; count of bases not matched to a gene: 6. CDR1 is SGHTA, CDR2 FQGNSA, per germline. The CDR3 is made up of 17 amino acids.

The rearrangement uses TRBV19 and TRBJ2-3, with a tentative D call TRBD1 (5 bases). This CDR3 has 13 residues. The germline V gene encodes CDR1 LNHDA and CDR2 SQIVND (reference sequence). V lost 8 bases and J lost 2, with 11 bases in between. The CDR3 reads CASQTATTDTQYF. The CDR3 DNA reads TGTGCCAGTCAGACAGCTACCACAGATACGCAGTATTTT.

This clonotype came up many times. This chain's CDR3 is CASSDDQGQTTDTQYF. The CDR3 nucleotides are TGTGCCAGCAGCGACGACCAAGGACAGACCACAGATACGCAGTATTTT. J is TRBJ2-3 and V is TRBV4-2; D possibly corresponds to TRBD1 (6 bases). Germline CDR1 is LGHNA and CDR2 is YNFKEQ. The CDR3 consists of 16 residues. Trimming left V 5 bases short and J 2 bases short, with 17 bases between.

This clonotype has ten or more counts. The chain employs TRBV7-2 and TRBJ1-1; D is ambiguous. Germline values: CDR1 SGHTA, CDR2 FQGNSA. V was pared by 5 bases and J by 0 bases, with 7 bases between. The CDR3 runs 13 residues. CDR3 amino acids: CASSQFMNTEAFF. The CDR3 DNA is TGTGCCAGCAGCCAGTTCATGAACACTGAAGCTTTCTTT.

There are many counts of this clonotype. The chain is built from TRBV5-1 and TRBJ2-7, with 7 bases matching TRBD2. Germline lookup yields CDR1 SGHRS and CDR2 YFSETQ. With 3 bases clipped from V and 5 bases from J, the junction kept 8 bases outside the gene matches. This CDR3 spans 14 amino acids. This CDR3 is CASSSGREADEQYF. The CDR3 coding sequence is TGCGCCAGCAGCTCTGGGAGGGAGGCTGACGAGCAGTACTTC.

This clonotype has a count of ten or more. The V call is TRBV7-8, the J call TRBJ1-4; D is possibly TRBD1 (6 bases). V was shortened by 6 bases and J by 0 bases, with 17 bases between the two germline ends. Per germline, CDR1 SGHVS and CDR2 FQNEAQ. CDR3 size: 17 residues. CDR3 sequence: CASSLAPRTATNEKLFF. In DNA, the CDR3 is TGTGCCAGCAGTCTTGCCCCCCGGACAGCAACTAATGAAAAACTGTTTTTT.

This clonotype appeared many times. The chain recombines TRBV7-2 with TRBJ2-4, with D uncertain. Germline V gene data show CDR1 as SGHTA and CDR2 as FQGNSA. V dropped 5 bases and J dropped 10 bases, with 21 bases sitting between them. The CDR3 contains 15 residues. CDR3 amino acids: CASSLPLGIASIQYF. The CDR3, as DNA: TGTGCCAGCAGCCTACCCTTGGGGATTGCATCAATTCAGTACTTC.

The gene calls are TRBV14 and TRBJ2-7; a possible D gene is TRBD1 (6 bases). Trimming cost V 4 bases and J 6 bases, with 10 bases left between them. CDR1 and CDR2 (germline): SGHDN, FVKESK. This CDR3 is 12 amino acids long. The CDR3 loop is CASSPGVSEQYF. The CDR3 DNA sequence: TGTGCCAGCAGCCCAGGGGTGAGCGAGCAGTACTTC.

This clonotype was seen at least ten times. The CDR3, as DNA: TGCAGTGCTAGTGGGGCGGGCCAAATCACAGATACGCAGTATTTT. Translation gives CSASGAGQITDTQYF. The chain combines TRBV20-1 with TRBJ2-3, with D perhaps TRBD1 or TRBD2 (5 bases each). This CDR3 is 15 amino acids long. Germline CDR1 and CDR2: DFQATT and SNEGSKA (reference sequence). Trimming took 3 bases from V and 2 from J, leaving 15 bases between them.

The sample holds many counts of this clonotype. The chain is built from TRBV5-5 and TRBJ1-5; D may be TRBD1 (5 bases). The CDR3 covers 12 residues. Per germline, CDR1 SGHKS and CDR2 YYEKEE (reference sequence). Trimming stripped 7 bases from V and 6 bases from J, with 11 bases between. The CDR3 loop reads CASGLQGQPQHF. The CDR3 coding sequence is TGTGCCAGCGGGCTTCAGGGTCAGCCCCAGCATTTT.

The J gene is TRBJ2-3, the V gene TRBV5-1; TRBD1 matches at 7 bases. After removal of 6 bases from V and 5 bases from J, the junction contained 9 bases not matched to a gene. The CDR3 runs to 14 residues. Germline CDR1 reads SGHRS; CDR2 reads YFSETQ. CDR3 loop: CASKHTGAGDTQYF. As DNA, the CDR3 is TGCGCCAGCAAACATACAGGGGCTGGAGATACGCAGTATTTT.

This clonotype was seen ten or more times. This chain uses TRBV5-1 with TRBJ2-7; TRBD1 is a possible D gene (6 bases). Deletions cut 5 bases from V and 0 bases from J, with 18 bases between. Per germline, CDR1 SGHRS and CDR2 YFSETQ. The CDR3 consists of 16 residues. DNA for the CDR3: TGCGCCAGCAGGAAAACGCCCGACAGGAGCTCCTACGAGCAGTACTTC. Residues: CASRKTPDRSSYEQYF.

At least ten counts were recorded for this clonotype. One end of the junction fails to match germline, which may point to a read error. The chain has TRBV7-7 and TRBJ2-1; 7 nucleotides match TRBD1. CDR1 SSHAT and CDR2 FNYEAQ come from the germline V gene (reference sequence). The CDR3 has 15 amino acids. The CDR3 sequence: CASSRGGYKNNEQFF. CDR3 nucleotide sequence: TGTGCTAGCAGCAGAGGGGGCTACAAAAACAATGAGCAGTTCTTC.

This clonotype was observed many times. V and J are TRBV12-3 or TRBV12-4 and TRBJ1-2; TRBD1 aligns across 11 bases. The CDR3 has 14 residues. Trimming took 6 bases from V and 8 from J; bases not matched to a gene: 8. CDR3 residues: CASSPRTGGRGYTF. DNA of the CDR3: TGTGCCAGCAGCCCCCGGACAGGGGGCCGGGGCTACACCTTC.

This clonotype was recorded at least ten times. The gene calls are TRBV20-1 and TRBJ2-2, with TRBD1 identical over 10 bases. The CDR3 loop spans 17 amino acids. Trimming removed 6 bases from V and 4 bases from J; junction bases left unmatched: 14. Per the germline V gene, CDR1 is DFQATT and CDR2 is SNEGSKA (reference sequence). Here the CDR3 reads CSALRDRGPIGTGELFF. The CDR3 nucleotides read TGCAGTGCGCTCCGGGACAGGGGACCCATAGGCACCGGGGAGCTGTTTTTT.

In this sample, this clonotype turned up many times. V usage is TRBV7-2 and J usage is TRBJ1-1; D is uncertain. V gave up 0 bases and J gave up 1 base, with 3 bases separating them. Per germline, CDR1 SGHTA and CDR2 FQGNSA. CDR3 size: 13 residues. The CDR3 spells CASSLAANTEAFF. The CDR3 bases are TGTGCCAGCAGCTTAGCGGCGAACACTGAAGCTTTCTTT.

There are many counts of this clonotype. The chain is built from TRBV2 and TRBJ1-2, with TRBD1 as a possible D gene (5 bases). The length of the CDR3 is 17 residues. The V and J ends lost 2 bases and 5 bases respectively, with 21 bases between them. Germline assignment: CDR1 SNHLY and CDR2 FYNNEI. CDR3 coding DNA: TGTGCCAGCAGTGAACTCCGCCGAGAGGGAGGGGCTTATGGCTACACCTTC. It yields the protein CASSELRREGGAYGYTF.

The genes are TRBV18 and TRBJ1-2, with TRBD1 as a possible D gene (5 bases). V lost 3 bases and J lost 2, with 10 bases in between. The germline V gene encodes CDR1 KGHSH and CDR2 LQKENI. The CDR3 covers 14 residues. The CDR3 spells CASSPREGNYGYTF. Written as DNA, the CDR3 is TGTGCCAGCTCACCGAGGGAGGGGAACTATGGCTACACCTTC.

The sample holds many counts of this clonotype. The chain links TRBV4-3 to TRBJ1-4; 9 bases align to TRBD1. The CDR3 is 17 residues long. The germline gives CDR1 LGHNA, CDR2 YSLEER. The J segment lost 4 bases and the V segment lost 4 bases, leaving 10 bases of the junction unmatched. CDR3 sequence: CASSRNPTGGNNEKLFF. For the CDR3, the DNA is TGCGCCAGCAGCCGGAACCCGACAGGGGGTAATAATGAAAAACTGTTTTTT.

There are many counts of this clonotype. The chain carries TRBV20-1 and TRBJ1-1, with D possibly being TRBD1 (6 bases). Germline assignment: CDR1 DFQATT and CDR2 SNEGSKA (reference sequence). This CDR3 is built from 13 residues. Trimming took 6 bases from V and 4 from J, leaving 15 bases between them. CDR3 amino acids: CSAIQKGGTEAFF. In DNA form, the CDR3 reads TGCAGTGCCATTCAGAAAGGGGGCACTGAAGCTTTCTTT.